The 29 T cell receptor beta chains in this list originate from one sample, sequenced in a study of shared clonotypes between healthy human individuals. Data came from immunoSEQ multiplex PCR; TCRdb stores just in-frame clones and leaves some out. The sample lists under 300,000 clones; about 69% were seen once. Sequencing input: memory CD4+ T cells sorted from blood. Subset noted: CD45RA-negative fraction. The receptors derive from a man aged 30-40 years in good health.

This clone has a count of ten or more. The chain carries TRBV7-8 and TRBJ2-1, with unresolved D. There are 14 residues in the CDR3. The germline V gene encodes CDR1 SGHVS and CDR2 FQNEAQ. Trimming took off 7 bases at V and 0 bases at J, with 10 bases between the two ends. CDR3 bases: TGTGCCAGCACCCCGCCGAGCTCCTACAATGAGCAGTTCTTC. Amino acids: CASTPPSSYNEQFF.

To note about this clone: Other DNA sequences within the sample encode an identical CDR3. The V and J genes are TRBV7-8 and TRBJ2-1; no clear D. Per germline, CDR1 SGHVS and CDR2 FQNEAQ. The CDR3 has 14 residues. The V gene lost 0 bases and the J gene lost 7 bases, with 10 bases spanning the gap. The CDR3 DNA reads as TGTGCCAGCAGCTTAGCCCGACTTGGTAATGAGCAGTTCTTC. Amino acids: CASSLARLGNEQFF.

The chain uses TRBV6-6 and TRBJ2-2; TRBD2 matches 8 bases. This CDR3 is 15 amino acids long. Germline CDR1 MNHNY, CDR2 SVGAGI (reference sequence). After removal of 6 bases from V and 4 bases from J, the junction contained 7 bases not matched to a gene. CDR3 bases: TGTGCCAGCAGGGGGGTAGCGGGACTCACCGGGGAGCTGTTTTTT. Translation gives CASRGVAGLTGELFF.

This rearrangement joins TRBV5-1 to TRBJ2-1; D uncertain. CDR1 and CDR2 from the germline V gene are SGHRS and YFSETQ. V shed 4 bases and J shed 3 bases, with 8 bases lying between them. This CDR3 is built from 13 residues. CDR3 in amino acids: CASSPMGYNEQFF. DNA of the CDR3: TGCGCCAGCAGCCCTATGGGCTACAATGAGCAGTTCTTC.

This chain uses TRBV10-3 with TRBJ2-3, with a possible D match to TRBD2 (6 bases). Trimming pared 7 bases from V and 0 bases from J, leaving 17 bases between. The CDR3 covers 16 residues. The germline gives CDR1 ENHRY, CDR2 SYGVKD. For the CDR3, the DNA is TGTGCCATCAAGGACCATACTAGCCGAAGCACAGATACGCAGTATTTT. Translation: CAIKDHTSRSTDTQYF.

This clone was counted only a few times. The rearrangement links TRBV5-1 to TRBJ2-3, with 7 bases aligning to TRBD2. Trimming at V came to 4 bases and at J to 0 bases, leaving 5 bases not matched to a gene. Germline loops: CDR1 SGHRS, CDR2 YFSETQ. The CDR3 contains 15 residues. The CDR3 sequence is CASSLLAGSTDTQYF. CDR3 sequence (DNA): TGCGCCAGCAGCCTATTAGCGGGTAGCACAGATACGCAGTATTTT.

The chain uses TRBV18 and TRBJ2-2; possibly TRBD1 for D (6 bases). The CDR3 sequence is 16 residues long. V lost 6 bases and J lost 4, with 18 bases in between. Per germline, CDR1 KGHSH and CDR2 LQKENI. The chain's CDR3 is CASSLKRLQGTGELFF. The DNA for the CDR3 is TGTGCCAGCTCCCTTAAGCGGCTACAGGGCACCGGGGAGCTGTTTTTT.

This chain joins TRBV5-4 and TRBJ2-3, with 10 bases aligning to TRBD2. This CDR3 is built from 13 residues. The V segment lost 0 bases and the J segment 15 bases; nucleotides outside the gene matches: 7. Germline CDR1 SGHNT, CDR2 YYREEE (reference sequence). As DNA, the CDR3 is TGTGCCAGCAGCTTGGCCCCTAGCGGGAGTAAATATTTT. It is translated as CASSLAPSGSKYF.

The V gene is TRBV29-1, the J gene TRBJ2-1, with 10 bases lining up with TRBD1. V was pared by 3 bases and J by 7 bases, with 6 bases of the junction left unmatched. CDR1 and CDR2 (germline): SQVTM, ANQGSEA. The CDR3 contains 14 residues. The CDR3 is CSVDYGQGGNEQFF. DNA of the CDR3: TGCAGCGTTGATTATGGACAGGGGGGGAATGAGCAGTTCTTC.

The chain links TRBV7-9 to TRBJ2-1; possibly TRBD2 for D (5 bases). The CDR3 consists of 14 residues. Germline V gene lookup returns CDR1 SEHNR and CDR2 FQNEAQ (reference sequence). V was cut by 1 base and J by 7 bases, with 11 bases left in between. The CDR3 protein is CASSLGGPGNEQFF. The CDR3 DNA sequence: TGTGCCAGCAGCTTAGGAGGGCCCGGTAATGAGCAGTTCTTC.

The V gene is TRBV5-4, the J gene TRBJ1-2, with 8 bases fitting TRBD1. The V gene's germline CDR1 is SGHNT and CDR2 YYREEE (reference sequence). The length of the CDR3 is 14 residues. V shed 0 bases and J 6 bases; nucleotides not matched to a gene: 4. The CDR3 is CASSLDQGANGYTF. The CDR3, as DNA: TGTGCCAGCAGCTTGGATCAGGGGGCCAATGGCTACACCTTC. Full variable domain (missing parts from reference TRBV5-4 and TRBJ1-2): ETGVTQSPTHLIKTRGQQVTLRCSSQSGHNTVSWYQQALGQGPQFIFQYYREEENGRGNFPPRFSGLQFPNYSSELNVNALELDDSALYLCASSLDQGANGYTFGSGTRLTVV.

This sequence joins TRBV16 and TRBJ1-2; D call uncertain. Trimming removed 7 bases at V and 2 bases at J, with 20 bases between. This CDR3 comprises 16 residues. Germline lookup yields CDR1 KGHSY and CDR2 FQNENV. DNA for the CDR3: TGTGCCAGCACCTTCTCAGCCTTGGCAGCAAACTATGGCTACACCTTC. The encoded protein is CASTFSALAANYGYTF.

The rearrangement links TRBV5-4 to TRBJ2-5; 9 nucleotides match TRBD1. The CDR3 consists of 16 residues. The V and J ends lost 0 bases and 0 bases, in that order; junction bases with no gene match: 3. Germline values: CDR1 SGHNT, CDR2 YYREEE (reference sequence). CDR3 residues: CASSLAWTGDQETQYF. The CDR3 coding sequence is TGTGCCAGCAGCTTGGCCTGGACAGGGGACCAAGAGACCCAGTACTTC.

The chain employs TRBV11-2 and TRBJ2-1; TRBD2 might be the D (5 bases). This CDR3 region has 16 residues. Looked up from germline, CDR1 is SGHAT and CDR2 is FQNNGV. Deletions cut 2 bases from V and 5 bases from J, with 16 bases between. CDR3 in DNA: TGTGCCAGCAGCTTATTAAGGAGAGGGTTCAACAATGAGCAGTTCTTC. Protein product: CASSLLRRGFNNEQFF. Together with reference TRBV11-2 and TRBJ2-1, the CDR3 gives the full variable domain: EAGVAQSPRYKIIEKRQSVAFWCNPISGHATLYWYQQILGQGPKLLIQFQNNGVVDDSQLPKDRFSAERLKGVDSTLKIQPAKLEDSAVYLCASSLLRRGFNNEQFFGPGTRLTVL.

This chain uses TRBV19 with TRBJ2-7; 7 bases align to TRBD1. The CDR3 extends over 13 amino acids. V gave up 9 bases and J gave up 0 bases; unmatched junction bases: 5. Germline V gives CDR1 LNHDA, CDR2 SQIVND (reference sequence). The CDR3 coding sequence is TGTGCCAGCCGACAGGGCTCCTCCTACGAGCAGTACTTC. Encoded protein: CASRQGSSYEQYF.

The V call is TRBV21-1, the J call TRBJ2-7; TRBD1 is taken as the D call from the table, unchecked against the DNA. TRBV21-1 is classified as a pseudogene. The CDR3 spans 20 residues. The DNA for the CDR3 is TGTGCCAGCAGCAAAGACTCGGGACAGGGAGGATATCCATCATTCTACGAGCAGTACTTC. Protein sequence: CASSKDSGQGGYPSFYEQYF.

The chain combines TRBV5-1 with TRBJ1-4, with D unclear. The germline CDR1 and CDR2 sequences are SGHRS and YFSETQ. CDR3 length: 16 amino acids. V lost 0 bases and J lost 0, with 9 bases in between. This CDR3 is CASSLGAATTNEKLFF. DNA for the CDR3: TGCGCCAGCAGCTTGGGGGCGGCAACAACTAATGAAAAACTGTTTTTT.

This clone was found many times. V usage is TRBV10-2 and J usage is TRBJ2-4; D unclear. Germline V lookup: CDR1 WSHSY, CDR2 SAAADI. V lost 1 base and J lost 1, with 5 bases in between. This CDR3 is built from 14 residues. CDR3: CASSEWHAKNIQYF. The CDR3 DNA sequence: TGCGCCAGCAGTGAGTGGCACGCCAAAAACATTCAGTACTTC.

The chain recombines TRBV29-1 with TRBJ1-2; TRBD1 aligns across 9 bases. J gave up 9 bases and V 6 bases, and 5 bases lay outside the gene matches. Germline V gene lookup returns CDR1 SQVTM and CDR2 ANQGSEA. The CDR3 runs to 11 residues. The CDR3 bases are TGCAGCGTCGGACAGGGGATGAGCTACACCTTC. As protein: CSVGQGMSYTF.

V is TRBV11-3 and J is TRBJ2-1; D is undetermined. Trimming stripped 1 base from V and 5 bases from J, with 6 bases between. Germline lookup yields CDR1 SGHNT and CDR2 YENEEA. There are 13 residues in the CDR3. The CDR3 region has the DNA TGTGCCAGCAGCTTAGGGCCTGACAATGAGCAGTTCTTC. It encodes CASSLGPDNEQFF.

This clone was counted a few times. The rearrangement links TRBV7-2 to TRBJ1-2; D gene unclear. Germline V gives CDR1 SGHTA, CDR2 FQGNSA. The CDR3 totals 13 residues. The V end lost 5 bases, the J end lost 0 bases, and 7 bases lay between the germline ends. The CDR3 DNA sequence: TGTGCCAGCAGCCCCCATGCTAACTATGGCTACACCTTC. This sequence encodes CASSPHANYGYTF.

As for this clone: A junction boundary mismatches the germline segment, possibly from a read error. This chain links TRBV27 with TRBJ2-3; TRBD2 aligns across 8 bases. In germline, CDR1 is MNHEY, CDR2 SMNVEV (reference sequence). CDR3 size: 14 residues. The CDR3 coding sequence is TGTGCCAGCAGTTCGGCCCAGCCGGGAGGGCTTAGGAATTTT. This encodes CASSSAQPGGLRNF.

V and J are TRBV5-1 and TRBJ2-5; TRBD2 aligns across 8 bases. The germline gives CDR1 SGHRS, CDR2 YFSETQ. CDR3 length: 14 amino acids. V gave up 7 bases and J gave up 0 bases; unmatched junction bases: 5. The CDR3 sequence: CASSGGDDQETQYF. The DNA for the CDR3 is TGCGCCAGCTCGGGAGGGGACGACCAAGAGACCCAGTACTTC.

The table lists this clone with a few counts. The chain recombines TRBV7-6 with TRBJ2-1; 9 bases align to TRBD2. Germline V gene lookup returns CDR1 SGHVS and CDR2 FNYEAQ. V dropped 0 bases and J dropped 5; count of bases not matched to a gene: 11. CDR3 length: 18 amino acids. The CDR3 loop is CASSLAGGGGRANNEQFF. The CDR3, as DNA: TGTGCCAGCAGCTTAGCAGGAGGAGGCGGGAGGGCCAACAATGAGCAGTTCTTC. Drawing the rest from reference TRBV7-6 and TRBJ2-1, the complete variable domain is GAGVSQSPRYKVTKRGQDVALRCDPISGHVSLYWYRQALGQGPEFLTYFNYEAQQDKSGLPNDRFSAERPEGSISTLTIQRTEQRDSAMYRCASSLAGGGGRANNEQFFGPGTRLTVL.

V gene TRBV27 combines with J gene TRBJ1-1; D may be TRBD1 (6 bases). Between the trimmed V and J ends, which lost 6 bases and 5 bases, there was a span of 19 bases. Germline V gives CDR1 MNHEY, CDR2 SMNVEV (reference sequence). The CDR3 consists of 15 residues. This chain's CDR3 is CASRNLFQGSTEAFF. The CDR3 DNA sequence: TGTGCCAGCAGGAACCTTTTTCAGGGGTCAACTGAAGCTTTCTTT.

This clone was detected only a few times. The rearrangement joins TRBV11-2 to TRBJ1-1, with 8 bases fitting TRBD1. V gave up 6 bases and J gave up 0 bases; unmatched junction bases: 3. The V gene's germline CDR1 is SGHAT and CDR2 FQNNGV. The CDR3 spans 14 residues. CDR3 loop: CASRDRDMNTEAFF. CDR3 bases: TGTGCCAGCAGGGACAGGGACATGAACACTGAAGCTTTCTTT.

The sample holds a few counts of this clone. This chain uses TRBV4-1 with TRBJ1-1, with D tentatively TRBD1 (5 bases). Trimming pared 1 base from V and 10 bases from J, leaving 13 bases between. Germline-derived CDR1 and CDR2 are MGHRA and YSYEKL. This CDR3 comprises 13 residues. The DNA for the CDR3 is TGCGCCAGCAGCCAAGGTGGGGCCGCGTTAGCTTTCTTT. Its protein product is CASSQGGAALAFF.

V and J are TRBV28 and TRBJ1-5; D not certain. V was trimmed by 2 bases and J by 7 bases, leaving 6 bases between them. The CDR3 extends over 12 amino acids. CDR1 is MDHEN, CDR2 SYDVKM, per germline. CDR3 loop: CASSLNQQPQHF. CDR3 bases: TGTGCCAGCAGTTTAAATCAGCAGCCCCAGCATTTT.

V usage is TRBV5-1 and J usage is TRBJ2-3; no clear D. The CDR3 is 13 amino acids. CDR1 is SGHRS and CDR2 is YFSETQ in the germline V gene. Between the trimmed V and J ends, which lost 4 bases and 3 bases, there was a span of 9 bases. CDR3: CASSPAGTDTQYF. The CDR3 nucleotides read TGCGCCAGCAGCCCAGCTGGAACAGATACGCAGTATTTT.